These 10 T cell receptor beta chains originate from one sample sequenced in a study of T cell repertoires in cytomegalovirus infection. TCRdb re-called the reads through MiXCR, storing one row per CDR3 protein. The profile shows 450,000 to 550,000 distinct CDR3 sequences, 16% of them singletons. Material for sequencing was CD8+ T cells from PBMCs. These TCRs come from a human donor in good health (CMV status not recorded). Some clones in this sample may be carry-over from other donors' samples.

The J gene is TRBJ1-5, the V gene TRBV19; TRBD1 might be the D (5 bases). The CDR3 spans 13 residues. The V end lost 2 bases, the J end lost 7 bases, and 9 bases lay between the germline ends. Germline assignment: CDR1 LNHDA and CDR2 SQIVND (reference sequence). The CDR3 DNA sequence: TGTGCCAGTAGTATAAGGGGCGGACAGCCCCAGCATTTT. Translation gives CASSIRGGQPQHF.

This clonotype was recorded at least ten times. V is TRBV4-1 and J is TRBJ1-2; weak D call: TRBD1 (6 bases). The CDR3 contains 15 residues. Trimming removed 1 base from V and 2 bases from J, with 11 bases in between. The germline V gene encodes CDR1 MGHRA and CDR2 YSYEKL. The CDR3 region has the DNA TGCGCCAGCAGCCAAGTGGGGCAGGGGAACTATGGCTACACCTTC. It yields the protein CASSQVGQGNYGYTF.

The V and J genes are TRBV7-9 and TRBJ2-7, with a possible D match to TRBD1 (6 bases). The CDR3 is 15 amino acids. From germline, CDR1 is SEHNR and CDR2 FQNEAQ (reference sequence). V was cut by 1 base and J by 0 bases, with 10 bases left in between. CDR3 sequence (DNA): TGTGCCAGCAGCTTAGACAGGGTTAGCTCCTACGAGCAGTACTTC. The encoded protein is CASSLDRVSSYEQYF.

Remarks on this clonotype: Likely a read error: the CDR3 ends without its conserved phenylalanine or tryptophan. The rearrangement links TRBV20-1 to TRBJ2-1; TRBD2 aligns across 11 bases. CDR1 is DFQATT, CDR2 SNEGSKA, per germline (reference sequence). Trimming cost V 3 bases and J 7 bases; bases outside gene matches: 8. The CDR3 sequence is 15 residues long. CDR3 DNA: TGCAGTGCTAGGGAACTAGCGGGAGTATTGAATGAGCAGTTCTTA. Translation: CSARELAGVLNEQFL.

This clonotype has at least ten counts. The V gene is TRBV6-5, the J gene TRBJ2-7; 7 bases match TRBD1. CDR1 is MNHEY, CDR2 SVGAGI, per germline. This CDR3 is built from 14 residues. Trimming removed 4 bases from V and 2 bases from J; junction bases left unmatched: 5. The CDR3 coding sequence is TGTGCCAGCAGTTCCCACAGGGGTGCCTACGAGCAGTACTTC. Its protein product is CASSSHRGAYEQYF.

This clonotype was seen many times. V gene TRBV6-1 combines with J gene TRBJ2-3, with TRBD2 matching over 10 bases. The germline V gene encodes CDR1 MNHNS and CDR2 SASEGT. The J segment lost 5 bases and the V segment lost 3 bases, leaving 14 bases of the junction unmatched. The CDR3 consists of 18 residues. As DNA, the CDR3 is TGTGCCAGCAGTGAGGGTTTTATGGGTAGCGGGGGGATAGATACGCAGTATTTT. This translates into CASSEGFMGSGGIDTQYF.

This chain connects TRBV2 to TRBJ1-5; D gene ambiguous. The germline V and J ends were trimmed by 3 bases and 4 bases, with 10 bases remaining between them. The CDR3 spans 14 residues. Germline values: CDR1 SNHLY, CDR2 FYNNEI. The CDR3 bases are TGTGCCAGCAGTGACGGCCTCCTTAATCAGCCCCAGCATTTT. Encoded protein: CASSDGLLNQPQHF.

This clonotype was picked up a small number of times. The V and J genes are TRBV6-5 and TRBJ1-5, with D maybe TRBD1 (6 bases). Germline values: CDR1 MNHEY, CDR2 SVGAGI. The V and J ends lost 0 bases and 6 bases respectively, with 15 bases between them. This CDR3 contains 16 residues. For the CDR3, the DNA is TGTGCCAGCAGTTACTCGCGTGAGGGGGGCGGTCAGCCCCAGCATTTT. It codes for CASSYSREGGGQPQHF.

This clonotype showed up many times. The chain couples TRBV7-2 to TRBJ2-7; D assignment may be TRBD1 or TRBD2 (6 bases each). Trimming removed 2 bases from V and 2 bases from J, with 16 bases in between. In germline, CDR1 is SGHTA, CDR2 FQGNSA. This CDR3 is 16 amino acids long. Here the CDR3 DNA reads TGTGCCAGCAGCTTATCCGCGGGACACCCTACCTACGAGCAGTACTTC. This sequence encodes CASSLSAGHPTYEQYF.

Only a few counts were recorded for this clonotype. This chain connects TRBV9 to TRBJ2-7; tentatively, D is TRBD1 or TRBD2 (5 bases each). Per germline, CDR1 SGDLS and CDR2 YYNGEE. The CDR3 covers 15 residues. V lost 3 bases and J lost 1, with 14 bases in between. CDR3 coding DNA: TGTGCCAGCAGCGGAGGGGCCCCAGAGTCCTACGAGCAGTACTTC. Translated, it gives CASSGGAPESYEQYF.